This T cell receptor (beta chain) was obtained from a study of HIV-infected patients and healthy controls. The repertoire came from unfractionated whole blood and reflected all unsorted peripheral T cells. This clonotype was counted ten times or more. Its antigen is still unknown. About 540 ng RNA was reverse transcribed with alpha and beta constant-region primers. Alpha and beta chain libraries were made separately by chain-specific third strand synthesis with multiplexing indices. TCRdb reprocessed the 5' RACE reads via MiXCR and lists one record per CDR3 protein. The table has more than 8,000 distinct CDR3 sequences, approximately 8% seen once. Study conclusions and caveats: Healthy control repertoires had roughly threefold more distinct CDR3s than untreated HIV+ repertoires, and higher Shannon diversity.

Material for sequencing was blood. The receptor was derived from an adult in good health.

CDR3 sequence (DNA): TGTGCCAGCAGCTTTTCCGGTATTTACAATGAGCAGTTCTTC. It specifies CASSFSGIYNEQFF. The chain employs TRBV5-4 and TRBJ2-1; no clear D. V dropped 2 bases and J dropped 4 bases, with 10 bases sitting between them. This CDR3 spans 14 amino acids. The germline gives CDR1 SGHNT, CDR2 YYREEE (reference sequence). The complete variable domain, with remaining parts taken from reference TRBV5-4 and TRBJ2-1, reads ETGVTQSPTHLIKTRGQQVTLRCSSQSGHNTVSWYQQALGQGPQFIFQYYREEENGRGNFPPRFSGLQFPNYSSELNVNALELDDSALYLCASSFSGIYNEQFFGPGTRLTVL.